The clone carrying this T cell receptor beta chain was recorded many times. Its target is unknown. TCRdb used MiXCR to reprocess the 5' RACE reads, holding one entry per CDR3 protein. The sample lists some 240,000 distinct CDR3 sequences; 20% to 30% were seen once. This sample was included in a study of CD8 T cells in ankylosing spondylitis. Notes on the study in general: Blood from ankylosing spondylitis patients appeared to carry a characteristic roughly 8-variant TCR beta motif.

This TCR came from a male donor with ankylosing spondylitis or in good health (not recorded which). The source material was blood, either unsorted or a sorted T cell fraction (not recorded which).

The CDR3 sequence: CASTDGLQPQHF. The CDR3 DNA follows: TGTGCCAGCACTGACGGGTTACAGCCCCAGCATTTT. The chain has TRBV6-6 and TRBJ1-5; D uncertain. This CDR3 comprises 12 residues. Germline values: CDR1 MNHNY, CDR2 SVGAGI (reference sequence). With 7 bases removed from V and 7 bases from J, the gap between germline ends came to 11 bases.